These T cell receptor beta chains were read from a single sample in a study of radiation and T cells in renal cell carcinoma. Sequencing used immunoSEQ multiplex PCR; TCRdb keeps in-frame clones, though not all of them. The repertoire includes around 64,000 clones, over 60% of them detected once, and about 6.4% sits in the top ten. The sequences come from blood, collected from a patient whose treatment included radiotherapy and nephrectomy. The source is a man between 60 and 75 years old with renal cell carcinoma. CDR3s leave out the opening cysteine and the closing phenylalanine or tryptophan. Each record gives: CDR3 protein, J gene, V gene.

ASSSLDSRVEAF	TRBJ1-1	TRBV11-3
ASSLSIGNTIY	TRBJ1-3	TRBV27
ASSLGGGVDGYT	TRBJ1-2	TRBV11-2
SVGTSEIQETQY	TRBJ2-5	TRBV29-1
ASSPNLGYTDTQY	TRBJ2-3	TRBV4-2
ASSLDLQGDYEQY	TRBJ2-7	TRBV11-2
ASSLAAGYQQKLF	TRBJ1-4	TRBV7-9
ATSRGGGASGNTIY	TRBJ1-3	TRBV15
ASSFTRQGMDTEAF	TRBJ1-1	TRBV6-5
ASSQAVGGPNTGELF	TRBJ2-2	TRBV14
ASSIGTDGTYEQY	TRBJ2-7	TRBV19
ASSLFQGAPNSPLH	TRBJ1-6	TRBV7-2
AIRGGAYNEQF	TRBJ2-1	TRBV10-3
ASSLVGGSSYNEQF	TRBJ2-1	TRBV7-3
ASSPYRDEQF	TRBJ2-1	TRBV7-2
AWTSGGLGELF	TRBJ2-2	TRBV30
ASTPGRGGNEQF	TRBJ2-1	TRBV2
ASSQDRTGEAF	TRBJ1-1	TRBV4-3
ASRRGAYQETQY	TRBJ2-5	TRBV18
ASSPGLAGASSYNEQF	TRBJ2-1	TRBV5-1
ASSIGPSNQPQH	TRBJ1-5	TRBV5-1
ASSLGTDTQY	TRBJ2-3	TRBV7-3
ASSQDLRTREYEQY	TRBJ2-7	TRBV4-3
ASSPSIQGNQPQH	TRBJ1-5	TRBV27
ASSWIGPETQY	TRBJ2-5	TRBV7-2
ASSKPGGNYGYT	TRBJ1-2	TRBV7-9
ASSLDRRAVDEQF	TRBJ2-1	TRBV7-6
ASSWGNTGELF	TRBJ2-2	TRBV6-6
AGRQGDWDQPQH	TRBJ1-5	TRBV10-2
ASSLSNKYGYT	TRBJ1-2	TRBV7-8
ASSLIVGRRDTQY	TRBJ2-3	TRBV7-6
ASRRDINTGELF	TRBJ2-2	TRBV10-1
ASSRDRENIQY	TRBJ2-4	TRBV10-1
AWSAQGYGYT	TRBJ1-2	TRBV30
ASSHSGHNNEQF	TRBJ2-1	TRBV27